This T cell receptor (beta chain) was found in a study of Ad26.COV2.S vaccination and SARS-CoV-2 variants. The study's findings and limits: TCR breadth and depth analyses may have underestimated total T cell responses.

The CDR3 spans 13 residues. V gave up 0 bases and J gave up 5 bases, with 8 bases separating them. CDR1 KGHSH and CDR2 LQKENI come from the germline V gene. Treatment indicated: around 19 received Ad26.COV2.S at low or high dose, single or two shots; a few received placebo; per-sample allocation not given. The samples date from day 63 after the first vaccine or placebo injection. This person who donated was an adult of 18-55 years in Boston. Libraries were prepared by immunoSEQ multiplex PCR; TCRdb keeps only in-frame clonotypes and omits some of them. The table has around 400,000 clones, 90% seen once. As concerns this clone: Antigen unknown.

The source material was peripheral blood, sampled in a trial of Ad26.COV2.S vaccine versus placebo. The receptor comes from a person between 18 and 65 years old who received the Ad26.COV2.S COVID-19 vaccine or a placebo. The chain is built from TRBV18 and TRBJ2-7, with D hard to call. The CDR3 sequence is CASSPPGEDEQYF. The CDR3 DNA follows: TGTGCCAGCTCACCACCCGGCGAGGACGAGCAGTACTTC. Supplemented by reference TRBV18 and TRBJ2-7, the full variable domain reads NAGVMQNPRHLVRRRGQEARLRCSPMKGHSHVYWYRQLPEEGLKFMVYLQKENIIDESGMPKERFSAEFPKEGPSILRIQQVVRGDSAAYFCASSPPGEDEQYFGPGTRLTVT.